Listed below are T cell receptor beta chains from one sample, sequenced in a study of blood T cell dynamics during melanoma immunotherapy. Here immunoSEQ multiplex PCR was the method, and the copy in TCRdb shows in-frame clones only, minus some. The data hold thousands of clones, with roughly 91% observed a single time. The sequenced sample was blood, obtained from a patient treated with checkpoint blockade. Receptors originate from a human donor with melanoma. Each CDR3 is given with its conserved first and last residue. The order of the fields is CDR3 length, V gene, J gene, CDR3 protein.

len: 14; v_gene: TRBV28; j_gene: TRBJ1-3; CDR3aa: CASSTVPLGNTIYF
len: 15; v_gene: TRBV19; j_gene: TRBJ2-6; CDR3aa: CASRTAAGDPNVLTF
len: 15; v_gene: TRBV18; j_gene: TRBJ1-1; CDR3aa: CASSPWTGGGTEAFF
len: 13; v_gene: TRBV7-7; j_gene: TRBJ2-3; CDR3aa: CASSELSADTQYF
len: 17; v_gene: TRBV7-2; j_gene: TRBJ2-7; CDR3aa: CASRKGVPTGFSYEQYF
len: 15; v_gene: TRBV13; j_gene: TRBJ2-7; CDR3aa: CASSEGQGLSYEQYF
len: 11; v_gene: TRBV5-8; j_gene: TRBJ2-7; CDR3aa: CASRQGNEQYF
len: 16; v_gene: TRBV9; j_gene: TRBJ1-5; CDR3aa: CASSPGQGGSNQPQHF
len: 12; v_gene: TRBV29-1; j_gene: TRBJ2-3; CDR3aa: CSVRTGGDTQYF
len: 14; v_gene: TRBV5-1; j_gene: TRBJ2-4; CDR3aa: CASSLAGGKNIQYF
len: 13; v_gene: TRBV6-1; j_gene: TRBJ1-2; CDR3aa: CASRRAGDYGYTF
len: 15; v_gene: TRBV29-1; j_gene: TRBJ2-3; CDR3aa: CSVVASGSVTDTQYF
len: 15; v_gene: TRBV10-1; j_gene: TRBJ1-6; CDR3aa: CASREQGTYNSPLHF
len: 16; v_gene: TRBV5-4; j_gene: TRBJ2-1; CDR3aa: CASSLLPYQGGNEQFF
len: 14; v_gene: TRBV9; j_gene: TRBJ1-6; CDR3aa: CASSVRQGLPPLHF
len: 12; v_gene: TRBV14; j_gene: TRBJ2-1; CDR3aa: CASSKGYNEQFF
len: 14; v_gene: TRBV7-3; j_gene: TRBJ1-1; CDR3aa: CASSPAGPNTEAFF
len: 15; v_gene: TRBV6-5; j_gene: TRBJ1-2; CDR3aa: CASSYSTQGAYGYTF
len: 15; v_gene: TRBV5-1; j_gene: TRBJ1-5; CDR3aa: CASSSGTGGVQPQHF
len: 13; v_gene: TRBV7-3; j_gene: TRBJ1-1; CDR3aa: CASSLTGGTEAFF
len: 16; v_gene: TRBV7-2; j_gene: TRBJ2-7; CDR3aa: CASSLGERGGGYEQYF
len: 14; v_gene: TRBV7-9; j_gene: TRBJ2-3; CDR3aa: CASSPHGITDTQYF
len: 17; v_gene: TRBV2; j_gene: TRBJ2-7; CDR3aa: CASSGIGNTIKAYEQYF
len: 14; v_gene: TRBV27; j_gene: TRBJ1-3; CDR3aa: CASSPRFSGNTIYF
len: 16; v_gene: TRBV5-1; j_gene: TRBJ1-2; CDR3aa: CASSLAVGGGNYGYTF
len: 14; v_gene: TRBV5-4; j_gene: TRBJ1-2; CDR3aa: CASSLYGLSGGYTF
len: 15; v_gene: TRBV5-1; j_gene: TRBJ2-2; CDR3aa: CASSSGPGGSGELFF